This T cell receptor (beta chain) was retrieved from a study of blood T cell repertoires in COVID-19. Study at large: The origin of the acute and convalescent COVID-19 samples was the United States, Italy and Spain. From T cells, B-cell-depleted T cells, or PBMCs came the material, which was cDNA or gDNA.

The CDR3 sequence is 15 residues long. The V gene's germline CDR1 is SNHLY and CDR2 FYNNEI. The ends were cut back, 5 bases at V and 0 bases at J, with 11 bases in the middle. In the original workflow: Amplifying reference gene primers gave estimates of nucleated cell counts. Method: immunoSEQ multiplex PCR; TCRdb's copy keeps in-frame clones and lacks some. Clonal size and the V and J genes are those of that table, whereas D and trimming came from the DNA. The repertoire holds fewer than 150,000 clones, about nine tenths seen once, with over 9.5% in the top ten. This chain uses TRBV2 with TRBJ2-1, with D possibly matching TRBD1 (5 bases). Sequenced material: peripheral blood. The clonotype comes from a man aged 50 or older with active or convalescent COVID-19. This chain's CDR3 is CASSSRDSSYNEQFF. DNA of the CDR3: TGTGCCAGCAGTTCCAGGGATAGCTCCTACAATGAGCAGTTCTTC. The full variable domain, its missing parts supplied by reference TRBV2 and TRBJ2-1, is EPEVTQTPSHQVTQMGQEVILRCVPISNHLYFYWYRQILGQKVEFLVSFYNNEISEKSEIFDDQFSVERPDGSNFTLKIRSTKLEDSAMYFCASSSRDSSYNEQFFGPGTRLTVL.